Reported below is one T cell receptor (beta chain). No antigen is known for it. Sequenced by immunoSEQ multiplex PCR; TCRdb stores in-frame clones only, minus some. The data hold about 180,000 clones, with 85% to 95% observed a single time. This CDR3 spans 15 amino acids. V lost 1 base, J lost 4 bases, and 6 bases stayed unmatched. The germline V gene encodes CDR1 KGHSH and CDR2 LQKENI. The data stem from a study of shared clonotypes between healthy human individuals. The study's findings and limits: A generally larger estimated richness was seen in naive subsets than in memory subsets.

The receptor was isolated from a woman younger than 45 in good health. The sequenced sample consisted of naive CD4+ T cells sorted from blood. As to subset: CD45RA+ positively selected. The chain carries TRBV18 and TRBJ2-5, with 7 bases lining up with TRBD2. The DNA of the CDR3 is TGTGCCAGCTCACCACTGAGCGGGGTCCCAGAGACCCAGTACTTC. It translates to CASSPLSGVPETQYF. The entire variable domain, with the rest obtained from reference TRBV18 and TRBJ2-5, is as follows: NAGVMQNPRHLVRRRGQEARLRCSPMKGHSHVYWYRQLPEEGLKFMVYLQKENIIDESGMPKERFSAEFPKEGPSILRIQQVVRGDSAAYFCASSPLSGVPETQYFGPGTRLLVL.